In this sample, the clone carrying this T cell receptor beta chain turned up a few times. Its antigen is undetermined. The CDR3 extends over 15 amino acids. V lost 0 bases, J lost 4 bases, and 10 bases lay in between. In germline, CDR1 is MNHEY, CDR2 SVGEGT. A single record per CDR3 protein comes from TCRdb applying MiXCR to the reads. The data hold roughly 700,000 distinct CDR3 sequences, with around 32% observed a single time. These data come from a study of T cell repertoires in cytomegalovirus infection. Regarding the study as a whole: Clonotypes of TCR beta that were HLA-C-restricted and CMV-specific dominated the ex vivo response.

The V gene is TRBV6-2 or TRBV6-3, the J gene TRBJ2-1, with D perhaps matching TRBD2 (6 bases). The sequence came from a human donor in good health (CMV status not recorded). Some clones in this sample may be carry-over from other donors' samples. The sample was cultured PBMCs, taken from culture after CMV antigen stimulation. CDR3 loop: CASSYSGTLYNEQFF. CDR3 nucleotides: TGTGCCAGCAGTTACTCGGGGACTCTGTACAATGAGCAGTTCTTC.